The 12 T cell receptor beta chains presented below share a single source sample, sequenced in a study of blood T cell repertoires in COVID-19. Repertoires were generated with immunoSEQ multiplex PCR, while TCRdb's copy carries only in-frame clones and drops some. The sample shows 200,000 to 250,000 clones, around 90% of them seen only once. The sample taken for sequencing was PBMCs or T cells enriched from blood (not recorded which). Receptors were obtained from a woman aged 45-65 years with acute COVID-19.

J is TRBJ2-7 and V is TRBV4-3, with TRBD1 matching over 7 bases. Germline V lookup: CDR1 LGHNA, CDR2 YSLEER. The length of the CDR3 is 16 residues. V dropped 0 bases and J dropped 5; count of bases not matched to a gene: 10. The CDR3 loop is CASSQDFVGQVDEQYF. Written as DNA, the CDR3 is TGCGCCAGCAGCCAAGACTTCGTAGGACAGGTCGACGAGCAGTACTTC.

The chain couples TRBV27 to TRBJ2-7; 11 nucleotides align to TRBD2. Germline V gene lookup returns CDR1 MNHEY and CDR2 SMNVEV (reference sequence). The CDR3 extends over 14 amino acids. Trimming at V came to 6 bases and at J to 6 bases, leaving 7 bases not matched to a gene. The CDR3 spells CASSLAGGGAEQYF. CDR3 bases: TGTGCCAGCAGCCTAGCGGGAGGAGGCGCCGAGCAGTACTTC.

Only one count was recorded for this clone. The V and J genes are TRBV19 and TRBJ2-1, with TRBD1 as a possible D gene (7 bases). Trimming removed 4 bases from V and 7 bases from J, with 20 bases in between. Germline loops: CDR1 LNHDA, CDR2 SQIVND (reference sequence). The CDR3 totals 16 residues. As DNA, the CDR3 is TGTGCCAGTAGTAGGCTGGGGCAGGGGGGAGTGAATGAGCAGTTCTTC. Encoded protein: CASSRLGQGGVNEQFF.

This chain joins TRBV11-3 and TRBJ2-3; no reliable D call. Trimming left V 1 base short and J 4 bases short, with 3 bases between. The CDR3 consists of 12 residues. Germline V lookup: CDR1 SGHNT, CDR2 YENEEA. The CDR3 reads CASSLVSDTQYF. CDR3 coding DNA: TGTGCCAGCAGCTTAGTATCAGATACGCAGTATTTT.

The rearrangement uses TRBV18 and TRBJ1-5; D is ambiguous. V dropped 2 bases and J dropped 0 bases, with 8 bases sitting between them. CDR1 KGHSH and CDR2 LQKENI come from the germline V gene. The CDR3 runs 15 residues. The DNA of the CDR3 is TGTGCCAGCTCACCATCGGGATCTAGCAATCAGCCCCAGCATTTT. It specifies CASSPSGSSNQPQHF.

The CDR3 loop reads CASSPVETQYF. CDR3 nucleotide sequence: TGTGCCAGCAGCCCGGTGGAGACCCAGTACTTC. The J gene is TRBJ2-5, the V gene TRBV11-2; D gene uncertain. CDR3 length: 11 amino acids. Germline V gene sequence: CDR1 SGHAT, CDR2 FQNNGV. V shed 5 bases and J shed 5 bases, with 6 bases lying between them.

The chain recombines TRBV27 with TRBJ2-1; 11 nucleotides align to TRBD2. V lost 0 bases and J lost 7; bases outside the gene matches: 5. The CDR3 covers 16 residues. Germline V gives CDR1 MNHEY, CDR2 SMNVEV (reference sequence). CDR3 protein: CASSLSGTSGWNEQFF. CDR3 bases: TGTGCCAGCAGTTTATCGGGGACTAGCGGATGGAATGAGCAGTTCTTC.

J is TRBJ2-2 and V is TRBV6-1, with 7 bases identical to TRBD1. The CDR3 is 13 residues long. Trimming took 2 bases from V and 15 from J; bases not matched to a gene: 9. CDR1 and CDR2 (germline): MNHNS, SASEGT. This CDR3 is CASSERQGGWVFF. CDR3 nucleotides: TGTGCCAGCAGTGAAAGACAGGGCGGGTGGGTGTTTTTT.

The V and J genes are TRBV18 and TRBJ1-1; no clear D gene. Trimming took off 6 bases at V and 4 bases at J, with 15 bases between the two ends. This CDR3 spans 14 amino acids. The V gene's germline CDR1 is KGHSH and CDR2 LQKENI. CDR3 sequence reads: CASSRREPSTEAFF. The DNA of the CDR3 is TGTGCCAGCTCCCGAAGGGAGCCGAGCACTGAAGCTTTCTTT.

V and J are TRBV11-2 and TRBJ2-6, with D possibly TRBD1 on 6 matching bases. This CDR3 comprises 18 residues. Trimming left V 3 bases short and J 3 bases short, with 18 bases between. Germline V gene sequence: CDR1 SGHAT, CDR2 FQNNGV. CDR3 amino acids: CASSFNLGAGGGANVLTF. CDR3 in DNA: TGTGCCAGCAGCTTCAACCTGGGGGCCGGAGGTGGGGCCAACGTCCTGACTTTC.

CDR3 protein: CASSLVGTGGNQPQHF. The CDR3 region has the DNA TGTGCCAGCAGCTTAGTTGGGACAGGGGGCAATCAGCCCCAGCATTTT. The chain combines TRBV7-2 with TRBJ1-5, with TRBD1 matching over 10 bases. CDR3 size: 16 residues. Trimming cost V 1 base and J 2 bases; bases outside gene matches: 2. Germline CDR1 SGHTA, CDR2 FQGNSA.

This sequence joins TRBV28 and TRBJ1-5; 7 bases agree with TRBD1. The CDR3 contains 17 residues. Germline trimming cut 6 bases from V and 2 bases from J; bases unmatched to any gene: 13. Per the germline V gene, CDR1 is MDHEN and CDR2 is SYDVKM. The CDR3 region is CASSTSGTASRNQPQHF. In DNA, the CDR3 is TGTGCCAGCAGCACCTCCGGGACAGCTTCTCGCAATCAGCCCCAGCATTTT.